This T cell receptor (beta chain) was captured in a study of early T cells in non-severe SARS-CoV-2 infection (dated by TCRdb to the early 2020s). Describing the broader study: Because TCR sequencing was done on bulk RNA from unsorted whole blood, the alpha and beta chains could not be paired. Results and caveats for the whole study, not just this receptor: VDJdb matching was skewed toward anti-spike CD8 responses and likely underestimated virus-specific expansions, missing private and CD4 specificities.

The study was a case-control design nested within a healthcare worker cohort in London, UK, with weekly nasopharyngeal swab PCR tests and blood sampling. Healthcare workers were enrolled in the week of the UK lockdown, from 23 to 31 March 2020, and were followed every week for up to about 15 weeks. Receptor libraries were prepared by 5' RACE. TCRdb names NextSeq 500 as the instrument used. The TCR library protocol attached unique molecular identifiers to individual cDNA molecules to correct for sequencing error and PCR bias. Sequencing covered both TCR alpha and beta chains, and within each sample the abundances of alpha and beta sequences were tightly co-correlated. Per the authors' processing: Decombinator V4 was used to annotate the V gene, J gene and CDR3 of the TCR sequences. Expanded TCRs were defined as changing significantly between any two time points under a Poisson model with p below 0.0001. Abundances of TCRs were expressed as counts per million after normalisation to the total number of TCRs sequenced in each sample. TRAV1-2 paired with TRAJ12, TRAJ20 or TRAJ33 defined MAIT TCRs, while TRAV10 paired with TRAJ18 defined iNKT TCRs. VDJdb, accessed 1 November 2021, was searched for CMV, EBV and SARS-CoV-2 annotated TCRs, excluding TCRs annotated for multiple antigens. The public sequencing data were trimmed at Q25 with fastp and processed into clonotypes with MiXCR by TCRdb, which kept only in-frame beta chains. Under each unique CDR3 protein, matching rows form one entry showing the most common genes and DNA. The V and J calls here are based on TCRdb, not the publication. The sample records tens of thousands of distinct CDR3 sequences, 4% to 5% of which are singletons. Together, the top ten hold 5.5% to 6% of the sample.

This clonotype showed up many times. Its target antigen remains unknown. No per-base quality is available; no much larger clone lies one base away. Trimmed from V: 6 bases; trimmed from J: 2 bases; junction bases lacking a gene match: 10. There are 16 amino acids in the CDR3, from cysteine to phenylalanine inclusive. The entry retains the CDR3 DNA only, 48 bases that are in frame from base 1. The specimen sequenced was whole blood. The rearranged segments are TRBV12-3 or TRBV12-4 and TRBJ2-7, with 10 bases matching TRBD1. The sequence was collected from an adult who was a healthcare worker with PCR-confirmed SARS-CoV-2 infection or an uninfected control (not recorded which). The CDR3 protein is CASRRLDRGFPYEQYF. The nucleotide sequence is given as TGTGCCAGCAGAAGGTTGGACAGGGGGTTTCCCTACGAGCAGTACTTC.